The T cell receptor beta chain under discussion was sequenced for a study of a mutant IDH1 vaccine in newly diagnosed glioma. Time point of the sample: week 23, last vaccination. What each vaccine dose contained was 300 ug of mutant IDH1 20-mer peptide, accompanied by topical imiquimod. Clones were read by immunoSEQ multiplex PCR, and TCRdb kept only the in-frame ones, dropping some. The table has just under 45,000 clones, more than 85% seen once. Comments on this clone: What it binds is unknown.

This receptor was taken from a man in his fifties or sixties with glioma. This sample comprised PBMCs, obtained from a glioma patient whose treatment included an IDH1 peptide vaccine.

CDR3 sequence: CASSQDLLAGGPDGELFF. The CDR3 DNA is TGCGCCAGCAGCCAAGATCTCCTAGCGGGGGGGCCTGACGGGGAGCTGTTTTTT. This chain joins TRBV4-3 and TRBJ2-2, with 12 nucleotides matching TRBD2. Germline trimming cut 0 bases from V and 7 bases from J; bases unmatched to any gene: 9. CDR3 size: 18 residues. Germline loops: CDR1 LGHNA, CDR2 YSLEER.